Listed below are T cell receptor beta chains from one sample, sequenced in a study of Ad26.COV2.S vaccination and SARS-CoV-2 variants. Assay used: immunoSEQ multiplex PCR; TCRdb lists only in-frame clones, some missing. The sample shows approximately 300,000 clones, over 80% of them seen only once. The sample here was peripheral blood, taken in a trial of Ad26.COV2.S vaccine versus placebo. All receptors derive from a person aged 18-65 years who received the Ad26.COV2.S COVID-19 vaccine or a placebo. The CDR3 runs from the conserved cysteine through the conserved F or W. The order of the fields is J gene, D gene, V gene, CDR3 protein, CDR3 DNA. The D gene is left open where the match is weak.

j_gene: TRBJ1-3; d_gene: TRBD1; v_gene: TRBV18; CDR3aa: CASSPVEDRRSGNTIYF; CDR3nt: TGTGCCAGCTCACCTGTTGAGGACAGGCGTTCCGGAAACACCATATATTTT
j_gene: TRBJ1-1; d_gene: -; v_gene: TRBV7-9; CDR3aa: CASSLGGAGVRDTEAFF; CDR3nt: TGTGCCAGCAGCTTAGGAGGGGCAGGGGTTAGGGACACTGAAGCTTTCTTT
j_gene: TRBJ1-2; d_gene: -; v_gene: TRBV6-5; CDR3aa: CASSYSLGGYTF; CDR3nt: TGTGCCAGCAGTTACTCCTTGGGTGGCTACACCTTC
j_gene: TRBJ1-1; d_gene: TRBD1; v_gene: TRBV18; CDR3aa: CASSDTGQGNEAFF; CDR3nt: TGTGCCAGCTCGGACACGGGACAGGGTAACGAAGCTTTCTTT
j_gene: TRBJ1-5; d_gene: -; v_gene: TRBV28; CDR3aa: CASSLWEGQPQHF; CDR3nt: TGTGCCAGCAGTTTATGGGAAGGGCAGCCCCAGCATTTT
j_gene: TRBJ1-1; d_gene: -; v_gene: TRBV12-3/TRBV12-4; CDR3aa: CASSLAGNTEAFF; CDR3nt: TGTGCCAGCAGTTTAGCAGGGAACACTGAAGCTTTCTTT
j_gene: TRBJ1-2; d_gene: -; v_gene: TRBV29-1; CDR3aa: CSDTDEFYGYTF; CDR3nt: TGCAGCGATACAGACGAATTCTATGGCTACACCTTC
j_gene: TRBJ2-1; d_gene: -; v_gene: TRBV5-1; CDR3aa: CASSWTDYNEQFF; CDR3nt: TGCGCCAGCAGCTGGACAGACTACAATGAGCAGTTCTTC
j_gene: TRBJ2-2; d_gene: -; v_gene: TRBV9; CDR3aa: CASSVVSRAGELFF; CDR3nt: TGTGCCAGCAGCGTAGTTTCCAGGGCCGGGGAGCTGTTTTTT
j_gene: TRBJ1-5; d_gene: TRBD1; v_gene: TRBV5-5; CDR3aa: CASSLDGGQGLGNQPQHF; CDR3nt: TGTGCCAGCAGCTTGGACGGCGGACAGGGGCTCGGCAATCAGCCCCAGCATTTT
j_gene: TRBJ1-1; d_gene: -; v_gene: TRBV28; CDR3aa: CASSSHGRLAFF; CDR3nt: TGTGCCAGCAGTTCCCACGGCCGGTTAGCTTTCTTT